The 14 T cell receptor beta chains in this list originate from one sample, sequenced in a study of post-analysis software for immune sequencing data. The study's findings and limits: About 5 TRBV segments appeared more often in patients than in controls, and TRBV5-6, TRBV5-1 and TRBV20-1 were among these.

The library was made from cDNA and included unique molecular identifiers. TCRdb independently ran MiXCR on the PCR reads; one entry per CDR3 protein. The table has about 820,000 distinct CDR3 sequences, about 50% seen once. No cognate antigen is known for these TCRs. The sequenced sample was blood. Receptors originate from a girl aged 10 to 17 with multiple sclerosis.

V gene TRBV20-1 combines with J gene TRBJ2-7, with TRBD2 matching over 10 bases. The V gene end was trimmed by 0 bases and the J gene end by 3 bases; junction bases not matched to a gene: 8. Germline-derived CDR1 and CDR2 are DFQATT and SNEGSKA (reference sequence). The CDR3 spans 16 residues. In DNA, the CDR3 is TGCAGTGCTAGAGATGCGGCTAGCGGGAGAGGCTACGAGCAGTACTTC. It specifies CSARDAASGRGYEQYF.

The count of this clonotype is one. The rearrangement joins TRBV7-2 to TRBJ1-5; 12 nucleotides agree with TRBD1. This CDR3 comprises 18 residues. Germline V gives CDR1 SGHTA, CDR2 FQGNSA. V lost 5 bases, J lost 6 bases, and 14 bases stayed unmatched. The CDR3 DNA is TGTGCCAGCAGCACAGACCTCGGGACAGGGGGCTCTCGTCAGCCCCAGCATTTT. This translates into CASSTDLGTGGSRQPQHF. The full variable domain, in which reference TRBV7-2 and TRBJ1-5 provide the parts outside the CDR3, is GAGVSQSPSNKVTEKGKDVELRCDPISGHTALYWYRQSLGQGLEFLIYFQGNSAPDKSGLPSDRFSAERTGGSVSTLTIQRTQQEDSAVYLCASSTDLGTGGSRQPQHFGDGTRLSIL.

The rearrangement links TRBV10-3 to TRBJ1-2, with unresolved D. Germline CDR1 and CDR2: ENHRY and SYGVKD. Trimming removed 7 bases at V and 5 bases at J, with 14 bases between. The CDR3 is 13 residues long. CDR3 residues: CAITSDRDYGYTF. For the CDR3, the DNA is TGTGCCATCACTTCCGACCGGGATTATGGCTACACCTTC.

This sequence joins TRBV2 and TRBJ1-1; no clear D gene. Germline CDR1 reads SNHLY; CDR2 reads FYNNEI. V was cut by 6 bases and J by 0 bases, with 11 bases left in between. CDR3 length equals 14 residues. The CDR3 is CASRQRFMNTEAFF. The DNA for the CDR3 is TGTGCCAGCAGACAGCGTTTTATGAACACTGAAGCTTTCTTT.

V gene TRBV7-9 combines with J gene TRBJ2-5, with 8 bases identical to TRBD1. Germline CDR1 and CDR2: SEHNR and FQNEAQ (reference sequence). V shed 5 bases, J shed 1 base, and the junction held 9 bases outside the gene matches. This CDR3 has 16 amino acids. This chain's CDR3 is CASSVPGGLSQETQYF. The CDR3 region has the DNA TGTGCCAGCAGCGTTCCAGGGGGCCTATCCCAAGAGACCCAGTACTTC.

This clonotype showed up just a few times. The chain links TRBV20-1 to TRBJ2-4, with TRBD1 matching over 10 bases. The germline V gene encodes CDR1 DFQATT and CDR2 SNEGSKA (reference sequence). The CDR3 covers 15 residues. The V segment lost 3 bases and the J segment 2 bases; nucleotides outside the gene matches: 4. CDR3 sequence: CSARPTGGSKNIQYF. For the CDR3, the DNA is TGCAGTGCTAGGCCGACAGGGGGCTCCAAAAACATTCAGTACTTC.

The CDR3 bases are TGTGCCACCTCTCTCAGCGGGTACGGCAATGAGCAGTTCTTC. Encoded protein: CATSLSGYGNEQFF. The chain couples TRBV24-1 to TRBJ2-1, with D tentatively TRBD2 (6 bases). CDR1 is KGHDR and CDR2 is SFDVKD in the germline V gene. The V and J ends lost 9 bases and 6 bases respectively, with 17 bases between them. This CDR3 region has 14 residues.

This clonotype occurred a few times. The gene calls are TRBV20-1 and TRBJ2-5, with D unresolved. This CDR3 comprises 12 residues. Between the trimmed V and J ends, which lost 0 bases and 3 bases, there was a span of 5 bases. CDR1 is DFQATT and CDR2 is SNEGSKA in the germline V gene (reference sequence). DNA of the CDR3: TGCAGTGCTAGAGATTGGGAAGAGACCCAGTACTTC. Translated, it gives CSARDWEETQYF.

This chain joins TRBV5-1 and TRBJ2-7; 7 positions agree with TRBD1. This CDR3 is built from 15 residues. Germline CDR1 is SGHRS and CDR2 is YFSETQ. Trimming removed 3 bases from V and 1 base from J; junction bases left unmatched: 7. CDR3 in DNA: TGCGCCAGCAGCTACCTAGAGGGGGCATCCTACGAGCAGTACTTC. Its translation: CASSYLEGASYEQYF.

The chain has TRBV2 and TRBJ1-2; D perhaps matches TRBD1 (5 bases). From germline, CDR1 is SNHLY and CDR2 FYNNEI. CDR3 length equals 16 residues. V lost 1 base and J lost 4, with 16 bases in between. Here the CDR3 DNA reads TGTGCCAGCAGTGAAGGCCGATGGGACCAAACCTATGGCTACACCTTC. This codes for CASSEGRWDQTYGYTF.

The chain is built from TRBV25-1 and TRBJ2-1; 9 bases are shared with TRBD2. With V trimmed by 2 bases and J by 6 bases, 8 bases remained unmatched. CDR3 size: 16 residues. CDR1 and CDR2 from the germline V gene are MGHDK and SYGVNS. The CDR3 spells CASSERGLAPVNEQFF. DNA of the CDR3: TGTGCCAGCAGTGAAAGGGGACTAGCTCCTGTCAATGAGCAGTTCTTC. Drawing the rest from reference TRBV25-1 and TRBJ2-1, the complete variable domain is EADIYQTPRYLVIGTGKKITLECSQTMGHDKMYWYQQDPGMELHLIHYSYGVNSTEKGDLSSESTVSRIRTEHFPLTLESARPSHTSQYLCASSERGLAPVNEQFFGPGTRLTVL.

This clonotype has just a few counts. The rearrangement links TRBV7-2 to TRBJ2-7, with TRBD2 matching 7 bases. The CDR3 length is 16 residues. Per the germline V gene, CDR1 is SGHTA and CDR2 is FQGNSA. Unmatched junction bases numbered 5, after V lost 0 bases and J lost 0 bases. CDR3 region: CASSLAGGRSSYEQYF. The CDR3 nucleotides read TGTGCCAGCAGCTTAGCGGGGGGGAGGAGCTCCTACGAGCAGTACTTC.

This clonotype was picked up a small number of times. V and J are TRBV7-8 and TRBJ2-1; D is possibly TRBD1 or TRBD2 (5 bases each). V lost 0 bases to trimming and J lost 9 bases, with 12 bases between them. The V gene's germline CDR1 is SGHVS and CDR2 FQNEAQ. The CDR3 is 14 amino acids. The CDR3 is CASSLASGGSEQFF. CDR3 nucleotide sequence: TGTGCCAGCAGCTTAGCGTCTGGGGGAAGTGAGCAGTTCTTC.

This clonotype has only a few counts. This chain's CDR3 is CASSEHRGLAGRQETQYF. The CDR3 nucleotides read TGTGCCAGCAGTGAACACAGGGGACTAGCGGGTCGCCAAGAGACCCAGTACTTC. The rearrangement uses TRBV6-1 and TRBJ2-5; 12 positions match TRBD2. CDR1 is MNHNS and CDR2 is SASEGT in the germline V gene. V shed 2 bases and J 1 base; nucleotides not matched to a gene: 8. The CDR3 consists of 18 residues.